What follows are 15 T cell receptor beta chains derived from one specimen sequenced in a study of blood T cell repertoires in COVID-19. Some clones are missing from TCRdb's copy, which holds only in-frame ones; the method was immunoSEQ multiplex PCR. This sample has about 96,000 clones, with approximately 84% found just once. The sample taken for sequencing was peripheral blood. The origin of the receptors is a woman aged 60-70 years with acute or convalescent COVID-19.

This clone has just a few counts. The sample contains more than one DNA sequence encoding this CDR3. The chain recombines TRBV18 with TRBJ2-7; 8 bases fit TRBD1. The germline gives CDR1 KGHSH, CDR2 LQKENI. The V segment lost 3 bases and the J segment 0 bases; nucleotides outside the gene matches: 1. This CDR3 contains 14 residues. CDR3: CASSPGQGSYEQYF. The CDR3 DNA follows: TGTGCCAGCTCACCCGGACAGGGCTCCTACGAGCAGTACTTC. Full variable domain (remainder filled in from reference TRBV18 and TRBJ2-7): NAGVMQNPRHLVRRRGQEARLRCSPMKGHSHVYWYRQLPEEGLKFMVYLQKENIIDESGMPKERFSAEFPKEGPSILRIQQVVRGDSAAYFCASSPGQGSYEQYFGPGTRLTVT.

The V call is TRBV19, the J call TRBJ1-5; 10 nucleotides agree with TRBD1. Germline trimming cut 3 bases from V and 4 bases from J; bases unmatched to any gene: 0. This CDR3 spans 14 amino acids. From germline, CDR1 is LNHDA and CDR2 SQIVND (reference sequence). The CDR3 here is CASSMDRGNQPQHF. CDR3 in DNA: TGTGCCAGTAGTATGGACAGGGGGAATCAGCCCCAGCATTTT.

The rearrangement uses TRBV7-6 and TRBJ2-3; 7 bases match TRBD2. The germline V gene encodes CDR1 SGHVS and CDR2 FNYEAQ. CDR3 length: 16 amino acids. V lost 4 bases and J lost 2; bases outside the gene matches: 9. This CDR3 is CASSSSGGAYTDTQYF. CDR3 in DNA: TGTGCCAGCAGCTCTAGCGGTGGGGCTTACACAGATACGCAGTATTTT.

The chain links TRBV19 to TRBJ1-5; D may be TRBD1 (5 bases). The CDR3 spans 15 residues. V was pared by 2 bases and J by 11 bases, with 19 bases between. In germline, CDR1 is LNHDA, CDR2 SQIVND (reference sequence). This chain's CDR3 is CASSIRLQGGLAQHF. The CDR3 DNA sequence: TGTGCCAGTAGTATACGGCTGCAGGGCGGTTTGGCCCAGCATTTT.

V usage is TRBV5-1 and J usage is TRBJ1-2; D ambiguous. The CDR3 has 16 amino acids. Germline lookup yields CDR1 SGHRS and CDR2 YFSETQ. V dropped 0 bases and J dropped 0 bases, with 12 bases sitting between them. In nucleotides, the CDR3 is TGCGCCAGCAGCTTGGCCGCGCGTACAGCTAACTATGGCTACACCTTC. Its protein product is CASSLAARTANYGYTF.

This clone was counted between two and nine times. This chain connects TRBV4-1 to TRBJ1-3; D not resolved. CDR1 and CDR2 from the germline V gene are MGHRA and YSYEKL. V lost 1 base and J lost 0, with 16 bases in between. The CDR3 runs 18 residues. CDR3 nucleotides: TGCGCCAGCAGCCAAGCCCTTCTCGTCAGGCTCTCTGGAAACACCATATATTTT. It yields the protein CASSQALLVRLSGNTIYF.

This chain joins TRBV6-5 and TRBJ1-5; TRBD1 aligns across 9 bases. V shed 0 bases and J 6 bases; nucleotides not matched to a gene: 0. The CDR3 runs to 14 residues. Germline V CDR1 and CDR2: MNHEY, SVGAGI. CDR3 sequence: CASSYSTGGQPQHF. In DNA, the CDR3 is TGTGCCAGCAGTTACTCGACAGGGGGTCAGCCCCAGCATTTT.

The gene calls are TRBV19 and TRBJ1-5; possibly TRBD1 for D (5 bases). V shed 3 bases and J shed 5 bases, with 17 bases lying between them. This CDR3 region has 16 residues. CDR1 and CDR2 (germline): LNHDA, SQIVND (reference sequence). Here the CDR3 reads CASSITGGRLDQPQHF. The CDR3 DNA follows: TGTGCCAGTAGTATTACAGGAGGGCGGTTAGATCAGCCCCAGCATTTT.

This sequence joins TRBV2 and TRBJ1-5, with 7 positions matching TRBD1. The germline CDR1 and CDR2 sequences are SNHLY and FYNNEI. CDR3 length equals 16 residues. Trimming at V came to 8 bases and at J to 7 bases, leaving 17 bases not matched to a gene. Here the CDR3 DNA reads TGTGCCAGCCGGGGGCACAGGGGTCGGGGAGGCCAGCCCCAGCATTTT. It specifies CASRGHRGRGGQPQHF. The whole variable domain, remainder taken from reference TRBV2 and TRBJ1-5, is EPEVTQTPSHQVTQMGQEVILRCVPISNHLYFYWYRQILGQKVEFLVSFYNNEISEKSEIFDDQFSVERPDGSNFTLKIRSTKLEDSAMYFCASRGHRGRGGQPQHFGDGTRLSIL.

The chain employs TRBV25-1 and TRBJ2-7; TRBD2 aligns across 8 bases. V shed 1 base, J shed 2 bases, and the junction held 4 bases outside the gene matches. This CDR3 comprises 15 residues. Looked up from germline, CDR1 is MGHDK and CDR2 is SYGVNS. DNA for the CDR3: TGTGCCAGCAGTGAATCGGGACTAGTGGCCTACGAGCAGTACTTC. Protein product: CASSESGLVAYEQYF.

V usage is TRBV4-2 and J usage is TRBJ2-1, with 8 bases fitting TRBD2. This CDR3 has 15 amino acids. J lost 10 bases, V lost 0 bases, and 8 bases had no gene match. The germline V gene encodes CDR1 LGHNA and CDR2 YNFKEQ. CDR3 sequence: CASSQDRLARGEQFF. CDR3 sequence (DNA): TGTGCCAGCAGCCAAGATCGACTAGCGAGAGGGGAGCAGTTCTTC.

In DNA form, the CDR3 reads TGTGCCAGCAGCCCCTTCAGGGGACGGGGACAAGAGACCCAGTACTTC. Residues: CASSPFRGRGQETQYF. The chain uses TRBV5-4 and TRBJ2-5, with D maybe TRBD1 (6 bases). This CDR3 spans 16 amino acids. Germline V gene data show CDR1 as SGHNT and CDR2 as YYREEE (reference sequence). Trimming cost V 4 bases and J 2 bases, with 18 bases left between them.

CDR3 in amino acids: CASRTSGGAYEQYF. For the CDR3, the DNA is TGTGCCAGCAGGACTAGCGGGGGGGCCTACGAGCAGTACTTC. The V call is TRBV6-6, the J call TRBJ2-7; 14 bases are shared with TRBD2. The CDR3 extends over 14 amino acids. The V gene's germline CDR1 is MNHNY and CDR2 SVGAGI (reference sequence). Losses at the gene ends were 6 bases for V and 2 bases for J; bases not matched to a gene: 0.

The CDR3 DNA follows: TGCGCCAGCAGCCAAGCTAGGCAGCTACAGGGGCGTTATGGCTACACCTTC. Translated, it gives CASSQARQLQGRYGYTF. This sequence joins TRBV4-1 and TRBJ1-2, with 7 bases matching TRBD1. CDR1 MGHRA and CDR2 YSYEKL come from the germline V gene. The CDR3 runs 17 residues. Germline trimming cut 1 base from V and 5 bases from J; bases unmatched to any gene: 13.

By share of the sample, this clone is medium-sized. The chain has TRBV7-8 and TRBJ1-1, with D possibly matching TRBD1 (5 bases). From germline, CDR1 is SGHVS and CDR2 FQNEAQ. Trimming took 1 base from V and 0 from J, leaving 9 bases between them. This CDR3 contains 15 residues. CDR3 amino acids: CASSLDGTLNTEAFF. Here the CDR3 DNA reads TGTGCCAGCAGCTTAGATGGGACTTTGAACACTGAAGCTTTCTTT.